This T cell receptor beta chain was observed in a study of shared T cell receptors in the human thymus. Assay: immunoSEQ multiplex PCR; the TCRdb copy retains only in-frame clones and omits some. The repertoire includes some 640,000 clones, approximately 89% of them detected once, and roughly 0.0087% sits in the top ten. V lost 3 bases, J lost 4 bases, and 15 bases lay in between. The CDR3 runs to 15 residues. Per germline, CDR1 SGHDN and CDR2 FVKESK. These sequences were also reported in another study, on human thymus T cells. That paper states: Donation was from healthy Finnish infants who were having corrective surgery that addressed congenital heart defects. Thymus tissue was removed during corrective cardiac surgery. Gene usage (both V and J) appeared biased in thymic and blood repertoires. In unrelated individuals, thymic repertoires overlapped highly, according to related research.

The sequencing input was thymocytes. This chain joins TRBV14 and TRBJ1-1, with a possible D match to TRBD1 (5 bases). The clonotype comes from a boy less than two years old with a congenital heart defect. CDR3 DNA: TGTGCCAGCAGCCAGGCCGGGACTTCGGTCACTGAAGCTTTCTTT. Protein sequence: CASSQAGTSVTEAFF.